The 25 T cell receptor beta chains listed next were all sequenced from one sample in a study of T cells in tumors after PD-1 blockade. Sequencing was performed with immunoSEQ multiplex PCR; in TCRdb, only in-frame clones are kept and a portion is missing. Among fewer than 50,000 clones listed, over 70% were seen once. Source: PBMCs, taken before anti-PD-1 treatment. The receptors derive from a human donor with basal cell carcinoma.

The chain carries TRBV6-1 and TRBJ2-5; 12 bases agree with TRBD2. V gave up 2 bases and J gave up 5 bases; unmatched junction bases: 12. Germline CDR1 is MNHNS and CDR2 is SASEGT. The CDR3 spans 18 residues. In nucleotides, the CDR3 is TGTGCCAGCAGTGAAATCCTCAGGCTAGCGGGGGGGCAGGAGACCCAGTACTTC. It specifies CASSEILRLAGGQETQYF.

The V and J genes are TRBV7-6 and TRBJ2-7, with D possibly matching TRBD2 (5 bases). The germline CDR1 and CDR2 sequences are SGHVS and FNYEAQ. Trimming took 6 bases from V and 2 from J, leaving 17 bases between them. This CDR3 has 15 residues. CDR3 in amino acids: CASRPDAGPTYEQYF. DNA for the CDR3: TGTGCCAGCAGGCCAGACGCGGGCCCCACCTACGAGCAGTACTTC.

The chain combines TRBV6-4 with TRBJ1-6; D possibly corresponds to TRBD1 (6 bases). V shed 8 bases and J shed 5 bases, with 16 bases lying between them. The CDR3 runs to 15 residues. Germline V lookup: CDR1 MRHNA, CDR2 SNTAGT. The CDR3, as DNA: TGTGCCAGCCGTAATTCCGGGGGCCATAATTCACCCCTCCACTTT. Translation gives CASRNSGGHNSPLHF.

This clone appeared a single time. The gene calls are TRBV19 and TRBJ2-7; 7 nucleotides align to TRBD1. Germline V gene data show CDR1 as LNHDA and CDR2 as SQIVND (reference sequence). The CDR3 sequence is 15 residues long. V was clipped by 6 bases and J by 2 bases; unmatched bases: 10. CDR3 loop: CASSRQGGTTYEQYF. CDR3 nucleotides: TGTGCCAGTAGCAGACAGGGTGGTACAACCTACGAGCAGTACTTC.

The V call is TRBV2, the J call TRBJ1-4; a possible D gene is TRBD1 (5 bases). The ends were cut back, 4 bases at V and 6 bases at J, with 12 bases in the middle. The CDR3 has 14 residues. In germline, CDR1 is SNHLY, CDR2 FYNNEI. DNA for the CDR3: TGTGCCAGCAGTGGCGGGGGATTATATGAAAAACTGTTTTTT. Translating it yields CASSGGGLYEKLFF.

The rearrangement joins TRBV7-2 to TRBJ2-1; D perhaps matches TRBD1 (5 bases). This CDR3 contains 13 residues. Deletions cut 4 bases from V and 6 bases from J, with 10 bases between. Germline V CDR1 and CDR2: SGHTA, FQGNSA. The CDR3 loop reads CASSSNRFNEQFF. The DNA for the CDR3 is TGTGCCAGCAGCTCAAACAGGTTCAATGAGCAGTTCTTC.

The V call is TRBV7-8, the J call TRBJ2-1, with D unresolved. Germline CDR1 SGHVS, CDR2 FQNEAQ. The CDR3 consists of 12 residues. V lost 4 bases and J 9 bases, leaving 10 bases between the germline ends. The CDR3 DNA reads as TGTGCCAGCAGCTCAGGAAAGTCTGAGCAGTTCTTC. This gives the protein CASSSGKSEQFF.

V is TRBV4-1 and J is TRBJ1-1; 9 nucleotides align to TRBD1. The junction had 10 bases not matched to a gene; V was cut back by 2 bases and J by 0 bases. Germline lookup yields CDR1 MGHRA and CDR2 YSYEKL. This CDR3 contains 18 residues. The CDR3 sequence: CASSQREGQGLMNTEAFF. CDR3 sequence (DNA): TGCGCCAGCAGCCAACGCGAGGGACAGGGTCTTATGAACACTGAAGCTTTCTTT.

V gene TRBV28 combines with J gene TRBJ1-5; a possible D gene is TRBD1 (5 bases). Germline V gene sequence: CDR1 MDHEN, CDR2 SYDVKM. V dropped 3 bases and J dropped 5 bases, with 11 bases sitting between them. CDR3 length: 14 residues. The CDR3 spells CASSLGRRDQPQHF. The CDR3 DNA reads TGTGCCAGCAGTTTGGGACGGAGGGATCAGCCCCAGCATTTT.

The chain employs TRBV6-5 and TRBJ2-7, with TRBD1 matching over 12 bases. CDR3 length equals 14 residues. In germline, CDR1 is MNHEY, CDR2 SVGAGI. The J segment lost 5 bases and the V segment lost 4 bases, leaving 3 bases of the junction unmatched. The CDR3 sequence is CASSSGTGGDEQYF. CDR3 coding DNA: TGTGCCAGCAGTTCAGGGACAGGGGGCGACGAGCAGTACTTC.

CDR3 in DNA: TGCGCCAGCAGCCAAGACGGATTTAGCAATCAGCCCCAGCATTTT. Protein sequence: CASSQDGFSNQPQHF. This chain joins TRBV4-1 and TRBJ1-5; D call uncertain. The germline V gene encodes CDR1 MGHRA and CDR2 YSYEKL. CDR3 length: 15 amino acids. V shed 0 bases and J shed 0 bases, with 6 bases lying between them.

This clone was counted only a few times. This chain's CDR3 is CASSGADSTDTQYF. DNA of the CDR3: TGTGCCAGCAGTGGAGCGGACAGCACAGATACGCAGTATTTT. This chain joins TRBV6-4 and TRBJ2-3; perhaps TRBD2 as D (5 bases). CDR3 length: 14 amino acids. The germline gives CDR1 MRHNA, CDR2 SNTAGT. Trimming took 4 bases from V and 0 from J, leaving 8 bases between them.

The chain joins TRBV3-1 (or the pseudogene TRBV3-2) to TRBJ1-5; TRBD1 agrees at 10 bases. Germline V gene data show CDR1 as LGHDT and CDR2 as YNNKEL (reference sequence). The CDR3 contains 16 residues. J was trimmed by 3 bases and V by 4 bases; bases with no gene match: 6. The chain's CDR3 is CASSLGQGGHNQPQHF. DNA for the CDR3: TGTGCCAGCAGCCTAGGACAGGGGGGTCACAATCAGCCCCAGCATTTT.

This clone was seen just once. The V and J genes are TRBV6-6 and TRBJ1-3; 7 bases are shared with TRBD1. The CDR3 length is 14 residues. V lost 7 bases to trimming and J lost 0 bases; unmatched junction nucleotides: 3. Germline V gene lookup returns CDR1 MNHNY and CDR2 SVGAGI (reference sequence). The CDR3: CASKTGSSGNTIYF. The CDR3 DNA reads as TGTGCCAGCAAGACAGGGTCCTCTGGAAACACCATATATTTT.

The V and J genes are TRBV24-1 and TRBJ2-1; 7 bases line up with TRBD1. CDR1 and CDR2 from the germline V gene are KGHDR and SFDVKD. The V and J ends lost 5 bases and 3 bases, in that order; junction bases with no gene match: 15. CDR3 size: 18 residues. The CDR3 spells CATSVPNRGPRLYNEQFF. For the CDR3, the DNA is TGTGCCACCAGTGTCCCGAACAGGGGACCCCGCCTCTACAATGAGCAGTTCTTC.

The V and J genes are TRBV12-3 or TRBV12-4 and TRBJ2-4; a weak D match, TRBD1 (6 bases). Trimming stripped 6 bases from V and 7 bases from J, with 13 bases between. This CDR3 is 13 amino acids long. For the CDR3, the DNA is TGTGCCAGCAGCTTCACAGGGACGAACATTCAGTACTTC. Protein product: CASSFTGTNIQYF.

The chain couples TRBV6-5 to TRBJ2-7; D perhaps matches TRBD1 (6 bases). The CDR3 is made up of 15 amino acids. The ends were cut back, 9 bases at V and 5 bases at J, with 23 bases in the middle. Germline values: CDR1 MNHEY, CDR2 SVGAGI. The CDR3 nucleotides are TGTGCCAGTGTAAAGTTCCAGGGGACGTACGACGAGCAGTACTTC. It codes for CASVKFQGTYDEQYF.

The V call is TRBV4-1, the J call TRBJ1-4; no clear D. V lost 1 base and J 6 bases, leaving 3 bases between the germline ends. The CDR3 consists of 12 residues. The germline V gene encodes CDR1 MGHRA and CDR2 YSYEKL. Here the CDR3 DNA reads TGCGCCAGCAGCCAAGTTTATGAAAAACTGTTTTTT. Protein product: CASSQVYEKLFF.

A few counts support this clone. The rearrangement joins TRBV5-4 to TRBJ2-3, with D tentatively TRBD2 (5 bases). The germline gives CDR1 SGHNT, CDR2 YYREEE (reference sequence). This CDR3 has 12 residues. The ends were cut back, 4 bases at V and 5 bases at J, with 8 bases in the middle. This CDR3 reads CASSPAGDTQYF. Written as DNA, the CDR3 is TGTGCCAGCAGCCCGGCGGGAGATACGCAGTATTTT. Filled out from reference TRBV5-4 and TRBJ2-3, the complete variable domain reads ETGVTQSPTHLIKTRGQQVTLRCSSQSGHNTVSWYQQALGQGPQFIFQYYREEENGRGNFPPRFSGLQFPNYSSELNVNALELDDSALYLCASSPAGDTQYFGPGTRLTVL.

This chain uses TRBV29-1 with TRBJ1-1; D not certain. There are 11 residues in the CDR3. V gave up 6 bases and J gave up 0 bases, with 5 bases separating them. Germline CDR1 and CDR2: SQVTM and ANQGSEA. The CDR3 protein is CSVAMNTEAFF. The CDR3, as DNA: TGCAGCGTGGCGATGAACACTGAAGCTTTCTTT. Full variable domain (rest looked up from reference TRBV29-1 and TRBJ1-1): SAVISQKPSRDICQRGTSLTIQCQVDSQVTMMFWYRQQPGQSLTLIATANQGSEATYESGFVIDKFPISRPNLTFSTLTVSNMSPEDSSIYLCSVAMNTEAFFGQGTRLTVV.

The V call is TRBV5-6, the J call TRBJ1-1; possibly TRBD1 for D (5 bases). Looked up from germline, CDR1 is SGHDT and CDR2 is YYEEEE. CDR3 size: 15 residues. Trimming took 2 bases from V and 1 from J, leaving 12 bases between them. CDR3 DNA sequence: TGTGCCAGCAGCTTTAGTGTGGGGGGGAACACTGAAGCTTTCTTT. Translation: CASSFSVGGNTEAFF.

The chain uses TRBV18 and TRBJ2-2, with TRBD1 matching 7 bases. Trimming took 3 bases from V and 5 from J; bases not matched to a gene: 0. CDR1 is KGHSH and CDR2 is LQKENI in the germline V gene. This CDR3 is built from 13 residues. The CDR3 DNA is TGTGCCAGCTCACCGGGACAGACCGGGGAGCTGTTTTTT. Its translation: CASSPGQTGELFF.

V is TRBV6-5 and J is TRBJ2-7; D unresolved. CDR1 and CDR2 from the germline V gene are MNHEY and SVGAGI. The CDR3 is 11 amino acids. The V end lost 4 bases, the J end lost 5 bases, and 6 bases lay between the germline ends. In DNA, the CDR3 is TGTGCCAGCAGTTTCTTAGACGAGCAGTACTTC. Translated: CASSFLDEQYF.

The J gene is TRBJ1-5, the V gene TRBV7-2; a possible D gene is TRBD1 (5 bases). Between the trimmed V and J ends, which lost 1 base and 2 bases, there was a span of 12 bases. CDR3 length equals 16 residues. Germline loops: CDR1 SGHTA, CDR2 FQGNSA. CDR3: CASSLGSGGGNQPQHF. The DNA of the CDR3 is TGTGCCAGCAGCTTAGGGTCAGGAGGGGGCAATCAGCCCCAGCATTTT. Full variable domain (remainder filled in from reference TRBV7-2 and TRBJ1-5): GAGVSQSPSNKVTEKGKDVELRCDPISGHTALYWYRQSLGQGLEFLIYFQGNSAPDKSGLPSDRFSAERTGGSVSTLTIQRTQQEDSAVYLCASSLGSGGGNQPQHFGDGTRLSIL.

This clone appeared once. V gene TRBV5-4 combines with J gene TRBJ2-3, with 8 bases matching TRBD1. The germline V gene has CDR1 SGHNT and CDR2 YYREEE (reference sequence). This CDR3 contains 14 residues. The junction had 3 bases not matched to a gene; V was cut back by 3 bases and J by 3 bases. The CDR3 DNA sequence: TGTGCCAGCAGCTGGGACAGGCAGACAGATACGCAGTATTTT. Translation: CASSWDRQTDTQYF.